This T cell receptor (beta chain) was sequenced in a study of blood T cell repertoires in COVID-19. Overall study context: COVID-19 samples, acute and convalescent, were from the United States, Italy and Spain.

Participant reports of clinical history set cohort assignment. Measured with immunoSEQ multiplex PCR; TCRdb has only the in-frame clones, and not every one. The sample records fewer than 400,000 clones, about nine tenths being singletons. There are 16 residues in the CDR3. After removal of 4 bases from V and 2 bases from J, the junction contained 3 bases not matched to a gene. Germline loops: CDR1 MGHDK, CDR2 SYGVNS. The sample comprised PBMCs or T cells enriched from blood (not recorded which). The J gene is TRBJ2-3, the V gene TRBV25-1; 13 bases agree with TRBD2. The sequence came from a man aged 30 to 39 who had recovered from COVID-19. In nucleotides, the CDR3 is TGTGCCAGCAGTGGAGGACTAGCGGGGGACACAGATACGCAGTATTTT. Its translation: CASSGGLAGDTDTQYF.